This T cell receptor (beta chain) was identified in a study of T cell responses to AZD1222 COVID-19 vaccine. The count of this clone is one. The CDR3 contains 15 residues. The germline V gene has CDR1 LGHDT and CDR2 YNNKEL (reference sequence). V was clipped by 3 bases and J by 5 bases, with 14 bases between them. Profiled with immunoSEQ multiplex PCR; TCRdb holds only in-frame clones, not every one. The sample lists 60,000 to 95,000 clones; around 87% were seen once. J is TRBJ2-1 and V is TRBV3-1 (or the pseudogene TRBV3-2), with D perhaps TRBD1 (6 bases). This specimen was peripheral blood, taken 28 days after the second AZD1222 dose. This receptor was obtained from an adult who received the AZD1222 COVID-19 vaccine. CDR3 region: CASSHLRDTNNEQFF. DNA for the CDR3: TGTGCCAGCAGCCATCTCCGGGACACGAACAATGAGCAGTTCTTC.